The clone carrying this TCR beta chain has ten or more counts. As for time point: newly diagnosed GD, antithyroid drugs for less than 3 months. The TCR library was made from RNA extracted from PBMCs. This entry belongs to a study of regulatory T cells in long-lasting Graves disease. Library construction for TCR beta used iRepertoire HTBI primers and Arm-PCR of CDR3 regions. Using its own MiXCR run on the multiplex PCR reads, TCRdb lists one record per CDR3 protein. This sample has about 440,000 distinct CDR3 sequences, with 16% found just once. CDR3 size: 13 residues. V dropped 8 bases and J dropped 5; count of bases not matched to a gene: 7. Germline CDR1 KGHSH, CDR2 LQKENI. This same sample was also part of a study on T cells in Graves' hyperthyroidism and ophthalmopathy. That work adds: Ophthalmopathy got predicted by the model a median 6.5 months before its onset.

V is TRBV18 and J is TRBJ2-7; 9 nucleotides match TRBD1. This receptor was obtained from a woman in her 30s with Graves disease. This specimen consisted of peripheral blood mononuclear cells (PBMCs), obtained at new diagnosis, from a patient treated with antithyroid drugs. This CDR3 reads CASTPGTGNEQYF. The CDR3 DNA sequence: TGTGCCAGCACGCCCGGGACAGGGAACGAGCAGTACTTC.